The rows below give T cell receptor beta chains drawn from one sample of a study of T-cell reconstitution after alpha-beta-depleted transplantation in children. TCRdb processed the PCR reads anew with MiXCR; each CDR3 protein has one entry. The sample contains hundreds of thousands of distinct CDR3 sequences, about 15% of which appear only once. The input for sequencing was PBMCs from the stem cell graft donor, taken from the stem cell graft. Receptor source: a human donor who donated a stem cell graft to a child with acute myeloid leukemia. The CDR3 runs from the conserved cysteine through the conserved F or W.

V gene,CDR3 protein
TRBV20-1,CSARAGLYEQYF
TRBV4-2,CASSQEGGRQETQYF
TRBV9,CASSGTSDYTDTQYF
TRBV29-1,CSVGARGVSTEAFF
TRBV5-5,CASIRGQSNSPLHF
TRBV20-1,CSVPWTGELFF
TRBV30,CAWRPAMRPRHEQYF
TRBV10-2,CASSESKGVGSDYGYTF
TRBV5-6,CASSSGPPDYGYTF
TRBV20-1,CSASTGGHEQYF
TRBV5-5,CASSLVRDRAGRPGVSSSTDTQYF
TRBV11-3,CASSPADRAGEAFF
TRBV29-1,CSVAAGNEQYF
TRBV20-1,CSASFFSWRGTEAFF
TRBV6-2/TRBV6-3,CASSPDRVRYEQYF
TRBV2,CASSVSLAGNNEQFF
TRBV7-9,CASSLKAVSSGNTIYF
TRBV7-2,CASSLGLGSGANVLTF
TRBV20-1,CSARSSQTVTGELFF
TRBV10-3,CAISWGGDGELFF
TRBV7-8,CASSLRGENSPLHF
TRBV12-3/TRBV12-4,CASSLGAQLAYYNEQFF
TRBV6-1,CASSQGRRNQPQHF
TRBV20-1,CSAISLAGYTEAFF
TRBV28,CASRPPGPLETQYF
TRBV10-3,CAIREYSGQPQHF
TRBV7-2,CASSTGQGLEAFF